A selection of T cell receptor beta chains follows, all from one sample in a study of CD8 T cells in Susac syndrome. TCRdb independently ran MiXCR on the immunoSEQ multiplex PCR reads; one entry per CDR3 protein. Of around 170,000 distinct CDR3 sequences listed, more than 85% are singletons. The sample consisted of CD8+ T cells from PBMCs. These receptors all come from a human donor with Susac syndrome. Each CDR3 is given with its conserved first and last residue. A D gene is named only where the DNA matches it firmly. The listing skips clone size in some rows; elsewhere it reads once, few, many or a size class.

v_call	clone_size	d_call	j_call	cdr3_nt	cdr3_aa
TRBV7-9	-	TRBD1	TRBJ1-2	TGTGCCAGCAGCCCTCAGGGGAGGGGGCGGGATGGCTACACCTTC	CASSPQGRGRDGYTF
TRBV30	-	-	TRBJ2-7	TGTGCCTGGAGTGTGGACAGCTACGAGCAGTACTTC	CAWSVDSYEQYF
TRBV6-5	-	-	TRBJ1-1	TGTGCCAGCAGTTCAAACGGGGGATTCGCTGAAGCTTTCTTT	CASSSNGGFAEAFF
TRBV5-1	-	-	TRBJ2-7	TGCGCCAGCCCCATCTACGAGCAGTACTTC	CASPIYEQYF
TRBV4-1	-	TRBD2	TRBJ2-7	TGCGCCAGCAGCCAAGCTCAGGGAGGGGCCTACGAGCAGTACTTC	CASSQAQGGAYEQYF
TRBV4-2	-	-	TRBJ2-7	TGTGCCAGCAGCCCCGGCGAGGGACCCTACGAGCAGTACTTC	CASSPGEGPYEQYF
TRBV5-1	-	TRBD1	TRBJ2-3	TGCGCCAGCAGCTTGGGGGGGACAGATACAGATACGCAGTATTTT	CASSLGGTDTDTQYF
TRBV12-3/TRBV12-4	-	-	TRBJ1-5	TGTGCCGGCAGTTTACTCGGGGCCAATCAGCCCCAGCATTTT	CAGSLLGANQPQHF
TRBV4-2	-	-	TRBJ2-3	TGTGCCAGCAGCCAAGATAGCCGGGGGGCCCTTTCCACAGATACGCAGTATTTT	CASSQDSRGALSTDTQYF
TRBV2	once	TRBD1	TRBJ1-1	TGTGCCAGTCCGGGACAGGGATTAATGAACACTGAAGCTTTCTTT	CASPGQGLMNTEAFF
TRBV24-1	-	-	TRBJ2-3	TGTGCCACCAAAAGCGGTACTAGCACAGATACGCAGTATTTT	CATKSGTSTDTQYF
TRBV29-1	-	TRBD2	TRBJ2-1	TGCAGCGTTGATGCGGGAGGGCCGCAGGATGAGCAGTTCTTC	CSVDAGGPQDEQFF
TRBV9	-	-	TRBJ2-3	TGTGCCAGCAGCGAGCCATTCAAGGTGCCAGATACGCAGTATTTT	CASSEPFKVPDTQYF
TRBV5-6	-	TRBD1	TRBJ2-5	TGTGCCAGCAGCAGGGGACAGGGAGGCGAGACCCAGTACTTC	CASSRGQGGETQYF
TRBV28	-	-	TRBJ2-5	TGTGCCAGCAGTTTATGGGCCCACCAAGAGACCCAGTACTTC	CASSLWAHQETQYF
TRBV20-1	-	-	TRBJ2-3	TGCAGTGCTAGCAACAGAGAGGATACGCAGTATTTT	CSASNREDTQYF
TRBV29-1	-	-	TRBJ2-2	TGCAGCGTGGTTGGACAAACGAACACCGGGGAGCTGTTTTTT	CSVVGQTNTGELFF
TRBV4-2	-	-	TRBJ1-1	TGTGCCAGCAGCCCGTCCGGGTTTGAAGCTTTCTTT	CASSPSGFEAFF
TRBV30	-	TRBD1	TRBJ1-6	TGTGCCTGGCGGACAGGGCCTAATTCACCCCTCCACTTT	CAWRTGPNSPLHF
TRBV18	once	TRBD2	TRBJ2-1	TGTGCCAGCTCAGATGGGACTAGCGGGAGGGCCTTGAATGAGCAGTTCTTC	CASSDGTSGRALNEQFF
TRBV11-3	-	TRBD1	TRBJ2-1	TGTGCCAGCAGTTCCTCAGGGACAGGTAATGAGCAGTTCTTC	CASSSSGTGNEQFF
TRBV11-2	-	-	TRBJ2-1	TGTGCCACCTGGGGGGGCTATAATGAGCAGTTCTTC	CATWGGYNEQFF
TRBV9	-	TRBD2	TRBJ2-3	TGTGCCAGCAGCGCCGGGACTAGCGGGGGCACAGATACGCAGTATTTT	CASSAGTSGGTDTQYF
TRBV12-3/TRBV12-4	-	-	TRBJ2-1	TGTGCCAGCACCCCCCCCCGGAGCTCCTACAATGAGCAGTTCTTC	CASTPPRSSYNEQFF
TRBV14	-	-	TRBJ1-1	TGTGCCAGCAGGGACCAGGGTCGTTACACTGAAGCTTTCTTT	CASRDQGRYTEAFF
TRBV9	-	-	TRBJ2-2	TGTGCCAGCAGCGTAGCTACAAAAGCCCTAGACACCGGGGAGCTGTTTTTT	CASSVATKALDTGELFF
TRBV21-1	-	-	TRBJ1-2	TGTGCCAGCAGCTACCCTACGGGGTATGGCTACACCTTC	CASSYPTGYGYTF
TRBV18	-	TRBD2	TRBJ2-5	TGTGCCAGCTCACGGACTAGCGGGTACCAAGAGACCCAGTACTTC	CASSRTSGYQETQYF
TRBV9	-	TRBD1	TRBJ1-1	TGTGCCAGCAGAGGACAGGGACGTACTGAAGCTTTCTTT	CASRGQGRTEAFF
TRBV28	-	-	TRBJ2-7	TGTGCCAGCAGTTTAGGATTCGGGACAAATAGCTACGAGCAGTACTTC	CASSLGFGTNSYEQYF
TRBV23-1	-	TRBD2	TRBJ2-5	TGCGCCAGCAGTCATTCGGGGCGGGGGGGAAAGTACCAAGAGACCCAGTACTTC	CASSHSGRGGKYQETQYF
TRBV11-1	-	TRBD2	TRBJ2-7	TGTGCCAGCAGCCGAACTAGCGGGGGACACTACGAGCAGTACTTC	CASSRTSGGHYEQYF
TRBV7-3	-	-	TRBJ2-3	TGTGCCAGCAGCCTCAGCGTGGATCCCGGGGATACGCAGTATTTT	CASSLSVDPGDTQYF
TRBV24-1	-	TRBD1	TRBJ1-2	TGTGCCACCAGTGATTTTGAGGGGGCTGATAACTATGGCTACACCTTC	CATSDFEGADNYGYTF
TRBV11-1	-	TRBD1	TRBJ2-2	TGTGCCACCGAGGGGAAAGGGGGCGCCTGGAACACCGGGGAGCTGTTTTTT	CATEGKGGAWNTGELFF
TRBV5-1	-	-	TRBJ2-7	TGCGCCAGCAGTTCGTATGGGGTGATCTCCTACGAGCAGTACTTC	CASSSYGVISYEQYF
TRBV6-6	-	-	TRBJ2-1	TGTGCCAGCAGTGACGTGTACAATGAGCAGTTCTTC	CASSDVYNEQFF
TRBV27	-	-	TRBJ2-7	TGTGCCAGCAGTTCCCTAGGCAGACTGTCAGAGCAGTACTTC	CASSSLGRLSEQYF
TRBV5-4	-	-	TRBJ2-1	TGTGCCAGCAGCTTGGAACGGGGGCGCGAGCAGTTCTTC	CASSLERGREQFF
TRBV3-1	-	TRBD2	TRBJ2-1	TGTGCCAGCAGCCAAGCCACTAGCGGACGGAACAATGAGCAGTTCTTC	CASSQATSGRNNEQFF
TRBV3-1	-	TRBD2	TRBJ2-7	TGTGCCAGCAGCCAAACGACTAGCGGGAGTATCGACGAGCAGTACTTC	CASSQTTSGSIDEQYF
TRBV2	-	-	TRBJ2-5	TGTGCCAGCGCCGGACTTCCCGAGCGGGAGACCCAGTACTTC	CASAGLPERETQYF
TRBV10-3	-	TRBD2	TRBJ2-1	TGTGCCACAAGCGTGGGACTAGTAGATGACAATGAGCAGTTCTTC	CATSVGLVDDNEQFF
TRBV4-1	-	TRBD2	TRBJ2-1	TGCGCCAGCAGCCACCTAAGCGGGAACTCCTACAATGAGCAGTTCTTC	CASSHLSGNSYNEQFF
TRBV20-1	-	TRBD1	TRBJ1-2	TGCAGTGCTAGAGATATGGGACAGGGTTATGGCTACACCTTC	CSARDMGQGYGYTF
TRBV4-1	-	TRBD2	TRBJ2-1	TGCGCCAGCAGCCCAGACCGTGGGACTAGCAATGAGCAGTTCTTC	CASSPDRGTSNEQFF
TRBV20-1	-	TRBD1	TRBJ1-2	TGCAGTGCTAGGTTACAGGGGAGGCCTCCGGGCTATGGCTACACCTTC	CSARLQGRPPGYGYTF
TRBV28	-	-	TRBJ1-5	TGTGCCAGCAGTTTCCTCGGGGTTAGTCATCAGCCCCAGCATTTT	CASSFLGVSHQPQHF
TRBV30	-	-	TRBJ1-5	TGTGCCTGGAGAGAGGGGAGTCAGCCCCAGCATTTT	CAWREGSQPQHF
TRBV9	-	TRBD2	TRBJ2-1	TGTGCCAGCAGCGATTCTAGCGGGGGGACCATTGAGCAGTTCTTC	CASSDSSGGTIEQFF
TRBV19	-	-	TRBJ1-1	TGTGCCAGTAGTATAGGAGGACATAAAAACACTGAAGCTTTCTTT	CASSIGGHKNTEAFF
TRBV28	-	-	TRBJ2-5	TGTGCCAGCAGTTCATTGGAGACCCAGTACTTC	CASSSLETQYF